These T cell receptor beta chains were read from a single sample in a study of cytomegalovirus exposure and HLA in healthy donors. The method was immunoSEQ multiplex PCR; TCRdb's version includes in-frame clones alone and lacks a portion of them. Of some 170,000 clones detected, 80% to 90% appear once; the ten largest clones hold 1.4%. The material sequenced was PBMCs. The receptors were sampled from a woman in her twenties or thirties in good health and CMV-seronegative. Both conserved end residues are part of each CDR3. Fields, in order: D gene, clone size, J gene, V gene, CDR3 protein, CDR3 DNA. D genes are given only for firm matches. A clone size is listed for some rows: how often the clone was seen (once, few, many), or a class if it is expanded.

>NA|NA|TRBJ2-7|TRBV13
CASSLGAGFSYEQYF
TGTGCCAGCAGCTTAGGGGCAGGGTTTTCCTACGAGCAGTACTTC
>TRBD2|medium-sized|TRBJ2-7|TRBV2
CASGGVGGYEQYF
TGTGCCAGCGGAGGGGTGGGGGGGTACGAGCAGTACTTC
>TRBD1|NA|TRBJ2-5|TRBV5-6
CASSLYRGQETQYF
TGTGCCAGCAGCTTGTACAGGGGGCAAGAGACCCAGTACTTC
>TRBD1|NA|TRBJ1-5|TRBV6-1
CASSGGQGEPQHF
TGTGCCAGCAGTGGGGGACAGGGAGAGCCCCAGCATTTT
>TRBD2|once|TRBJ2-2|TRBV5-1
CASSYLTSGSTGELFF
TGCGCCAGCAGCTACCTGACTAGCGGGTCTACCGGGGAGCTGTTTTTT
>NA|once|TRBJ2-7|TRBV11-2
CASSLGLLNYEQYF
TGTGCCAGCAGCTTAGGACTTCTTAACTACGAGCAGTACTTC
>TRBD2|few|TRBJ2-2|TRBV4-3
CASSQASGGAAGELFF
TGCGCCAGCAGCCAAGCTAGCGGGGGGGCCGCCGGGGAGCTGTTTTTT
>NA|NA|TRBJ2-5|TRBV6-1
CASSEAPGETQYF
TGTGCCAGCAGTGAAGCGCCCGGAGAGACCCAGTACTTC
>NA|few|TRBJ1-5|TRBV15
CATSRDRENQPQHF
TGTGCCACCAGCAGAGACAGGGAAAATCAGCCCCAGCATTTT
>NA|NA|TRBJ2-3|TRBV27
CASSLSTPRGSPTDTQYF
TGTGCCAGCAGTTTATCGACCCCAAGGGGGAGCCCCACAGATACGCAGTATTTT
>NA|NA|TRBJ1-2|TRBV5-1
CANNRELNYGYTF
TGCGCCAACAACAGGGAGCTAAACTATGGCTACACCTTC
>TRBD1|NA|TRBJ1-1|TRBV19
CASSIALDRGWSTEAFF
TGTGCCAGTAGTATAGCGTTGGACAGGGGGTGGAGCACTGAAGCTTTCTTT
>NA|NA|TRBJ1-2|TRBV6-5
CASSYSNPAGGYTF
TGTGCCAGCAGTTACTCGAATCCCGCGGGGGGCTACACCTTC
>TRBD2|NA|TRBJ2-1|TRBV9
CASSISGGYYNEQFF
TGTGCCAGCAGCATCAGCGGGGGGTACTACAATGAGCAGTTCTTC
>NA|few|TRBJ1-1|TRBV12-5
CASGLVDMNTEAFF
TGTGCTAGTGGTTTGGTCGACATGAACACTGAAGCTTTCTTT
>NA|NA|TRBJ2-1|TRBV30
CAWTGAVGFTYEQFF
TGTGCCTGGACAGGGGCGGTGGGTTTTACATATGAGCAGTTCTTC
>TRBD1|NA|TRBJ1-1|TRBV27
CASSLSGQGFSEAFF
TGTGCCAGCAGTTTATCGGGACAGGGGTTCTCTGAAGCTTTCTTT
>TRBD1|NA|TRBJ2-2|TRBV5-4
CASSLFQGAGELFF
TGTGCCAGCAGCTTGTTTCAGGGGGCCGGGGAGCTGTTTTTT
>NA|NA|TRBJ2-1|TRBV19
CASSISAYNEQFF
TGTGCCAGTAGTATTTCTGCCTACAATGAGCAGTTCTTC
>NA|NA|TRBJ2-5|TRBV6-1
CASSEVQGQETQYF
TGTGCCAGCAGTGAGGTGCAGGGACAAGAGACCCAGTACTTC
>TRBD2|once|TRBJ2-3|TRBV4-3
CASSQDLSGGAGDTQYF
TGCGCCAGCAGCCAGGATCTTAGCGGGGGGGCCGGAGATACGCAGTATTTT
>NA|once|TRBJ2-1|TRBV7-2
CASSLVRDGEQFF
TGTGCCAGCAGCTTAGTCCGGGATGGTGAGCAGTTCTTC
>TRBD1|few|TRBJ1-1|TRBV27
CASMGTAEAFF
TGTGCCAGCATGGGGACAGCTGAAGCTTTCTTT
>NA|NA|TRBJ1-5|TRBV6-5
CASGASSLQPQHF
TGTGCCAGCGGGGCATCCTCTCTTCAGCCCCAGCATTTT
>TRBD2|NA|TRBJ2-7|TRBV7-2
CASSLSPGGHYEQYF
TGTGCCAGCAGCTTATCCCCGGGGGGGCATTACGAGCAGTACTTC
>NA|NA|TRBJ1-2|TRBV6-6
CASSFRDLGYTF
TGTGCCAGCAGTTTCAGGGACTTGGGCTACACCTTC
>TRBD1|once|TRBJ1-6|TRBV10-2
CASGSSRGGEHSGNSPLHF
TGCGCCAGCGGATCGAGCAGAGGGGGCGAGCACTCCGGTAATTCACCCCTCCACTTT
>TRBD1|NA|TRBJ2-3|TRBV18
CASSPPTGSTDTQYF
TGTGCCAGCTCACCACCGACAGGGAGCACAGATACGCAGTATTTT
>NA|NA|TRBJ1-1|TRBV4-2
CASSPRWAESTEAFF
TGTGCCAGCAGCCCCAGGTGGGCTGAGAGCACTGAAGCTTTCTTT
>NA|NA|TRBJ2-7|TRBV11-3
CASSHSRDEQYF
TGTGCCAGCAGCCACTCCCGAGACGAGCAGTACTTC
>TRBD1|NA|TRBJ1-4|TRBV2
CASRSDRGGGEKLFF
TGTGCCAGCAGGTCCGACAGGGGAGGGGGCGAAAAACTGTTTTTT
>NA|NA|TRBJ2-7|TRBV15
CATSRVISEDRPYEQYF
TGTGCCACCAGCAGAGTCATCTCGGAGGACAGACCCTACGAGCAGTACTTC
>NA|NA|TRBJ1-1|TRBV25-1
CASSEGTGRFF
TGTGCCAGCAGTGAAGGGACCGGGAGGTTCTTT
>TRBD1|NA|TRBJ2-1|TRBV4-3
CASSQGDRRDNEQFF
TGCGCCAGCAGCCAAGGGGACAGAAGGGACAATGAGCAGTTCTTC
>NA|NA|TRBJ2-7|TRBV7-9
CASSSEGLQEPYEQYF
TGTGCCAGCAGCTCCGAAGGACTGCAAGAACCCTACGAGCAGTACTTC
>NA|NA|TRBJ2-7|TRBV21-1
CASTSTGRECSYEQYF
TGTGCCAGCACCTCGACAGGTAGAGAATGTTCCTACGAGCAGTACTTC
>TRBD1|NA|TRBJ1-3|TRBV19
CASRMDRAGNTIYF
TGTGCCAGTAGGATGGACAGGGCCGGAAACACCATATATTTT